This T cell receptor beta chain originates from a study of human T cells and chemical hapten exposure. TCRdb itself ran the RACE reads through MiXCR, one entry per CDR3 protein. In the table there are 150,000 to 200,000 distinct CDR3 sequences, more than 25% of which are singletons. Time point specified: pre-sensitization, week 0. Treatment noted: therapeutic diphenylcyclopropenone sensitization with weekly scalp DPC. Non-pregnant alopecia patients aged 18 to 70, suitable for DPC therapy. The CDR3 totals 16 residues. Deletions cut 2 bases from V and 6 bases from J, with 20 bases between. From germline, CDR1 is SNHLY and CDR2 FYNNEI.

This TCR was recovered from a woman under 40 with alopecia areata. Some clones in this sample may be carry-over from other donors' samples. The genes are TRBV2 and TRBJ2-7; tentative D call: TRBD1 (6 bases). Source: whole blood, taken in connection with sensitization to the hapten diphenylcyclopropenone (DPC). CDR3 protein: CASSELVLGQGLEQYF. In nucleotides, the CDR3 is TGTGCCAGCAGTGAATTGGTGCTGGGGCAGGGGCTCGAGCAGTACTTC.